This is a list of T cell receptor beta chains from one sample in a study of CD8 T cells in Susac syndrome. TCRdb called the immunoSEQ multiplex PCR reads again in MiXCR, with one record for every CDR3 protein. The data hold some 180,000 distinct CDR3 sequences, with roughly 95% observed a single time. Sequenced sample: CD4+ T cells from PBMCs. The receptors stem from a human donor in good health. The CDR3 runs from the conserved cysteine through the conserved F or W. The D gene is left open where the match is weak. Not every row has a clone size; where given, it reads once, few, many or a size class.

V,D,length,J,size,CDR3,DNA
TRBV4-2,TRBD2,13,TRBJ2-7,once,CASSQRESYEQYF,TGTGCCAGCAGCCAGCGGGAGTCCTACGAGCAGTACTTC
TRBV7-2,NA,16,TRBJ1-1,NA,CASSPSPLATNTEAFF,TGTGCCAGCAGCCCTTCACCGCTCGCCACGAACACTGAAGCTTTCTTT
TRBV29-1,TRBD2,14,TRBJ2-7,few,CSVGTSGSLREQYF,TGCAGCGTGGGGACTAGCGGGAGCTTGAGAGAGCAGTACTTC
TRBV3-1,TRBD2,16,TRBJ2-2,NA,CASSQLLAGDTGELFF,TGTGCCAGCAGCCAACTTCTAGCGGGAGACACCGGGGAGCTGTTTTTT
TRBV30,NA,14,TRBJ1-2,NA,CAWSFDVPLMGYTF,TGTGCCTGGAGTTTCGACGTCCCGCTAATGGGCTACACCTTC
TRBV20-1,NA,15,TRBJ2-3,NA,CSAGGTGQSTDTQYF,TGCAGTGCAGGGGGAACAGGCCAAAGCACAGATACGCAGTATTTT
TRBV29-1,NA,10,TRBJ2-7,NA,CSAYRGEQYF,TGCAGCGCTTACCGTGGCGAGCAGTACTTC
TRBV7-2,NA,13,TRBJ1-5,NA,CASSLVQVQPQHF,TGTGCCAGCAGCTTAGTACAGGTTCAGCCCCAGCATTTT
TRBV4-1,TRBD2,15,TRBJ2-5,few,CASSQGAAGVGTQYF,TGCGCCAGCAGCCAAGGAGCGGCGGGAGTGGGGACCCAGTACTTC
TRBV29-1,NA,13,TRBJ2-1,NA,CSVRLSGGGEQFF,TGCAGCGTTCGTCTTTCTGGGGGCGGTGAGCAGTTCTTC
TRBV18,NA,14,TRBJ1-2,NA,CASSPQAGLDGYTF,TGTGCCAGCTCACCGCAGGCAGGGTTGGATGGCTACACCTTC
TRBV6-5,TRBD1,14,TRBJ1-2,NA,CASSRQGLAYGYTF,TGTGCCAGCAGTCGACAGGGGTTGGCCTATGGCTACACCTTC
TRBV12-3/TRBV12-4,NA,11,TRBJ2-7,NA,CASSSTSEQYF,TGTGCCAGCAGTTCGACCTCAGAGCAGTACTTC
TRBV30,NA,14,TRBJ1-2,NA,CAWSLGRVAYGYTF,TGTGCCTGGAGCCTAGGCAGGGTAGCCTATGGCTACACCTTC
TRBV3-1,NA,11,TRBJ2-5,NA,CASSHRHYPYF,TGTGCCAGCAGCCACAGACACTATCCTTACTTC
TRBV20-1,TRBD2,16,TRBJ2-2,NA,CSARSAGGPSTGELFF,TGCAGTGCTAGGTCAGCGGGAGGGCCGAGCACCGGGGAGCTGTTTTTT
TRBV3-1,NA,14,TRBJ2-7,NA,CASSQVNGPYEQYF,TGTGCCAGCAGCCAAGTAAACGGGCCCTACGAGCAGTACTTC
TRBV5-1,TRBD1,15,TRBJ2-7,NA,CASSGQGLMGYEQYF,TGCGCCAGCAGCGGACAGGGTCTTATGGGCTACGAGCAGTACTTC
TRBV20-1,NA,20,TRBJ1-1,NA,CSARDRGQAVGDLMNTEAFF,TGCAGTGCTAGAGATCGAGGGCAAGCGGTCGGGGATCTCATGAACACTGAAGCTTTCTTT
TRBV30,NA,11,TRBJ2-3,NA,CAWSAADTQYF,TGTGCCTGGAGTGCCGCCGATACGCAGTATTTT
TRBV29-1,TRBD1,13,TRBJ1-1,NA,CSAETGVNTEAFF,TGCAGCGCTGAAACAGGGGTGAACACTGAAGCTTTCTTT
TRBV25-1,NA,13,TRBJ2-1,NA,CASSELILNEQFF,TGTGCCAGCAGTGAGTTGATTTTGAATGAGCAGTTCTTC
TRBV5-1,NA,13,TRBJ1-2,NA,CASSLTGNRGYTF,TGCGCCAGCAGCTTGACGGGGAATCGAGGCTACACCTTC
TRBV5-1,TRBD2,16,TRBJ2-7,NA,CASSILYSGRVDEQYF,TGCGCCAGCAGCATCCTTTATAGCGGGAGAGTCGACGAGCAGTACTTC
TRBV11-2,NA,15,TRBJ2-7,NA,CASSLDLGDSYEQYF,TGTGCCAGCAGCTTAGATCTCGGAGACTCCTACGAGCAGTACTTC
TRBV24-1,TRBD1,12,TRBJ2-7,NA,CATSSTGNEQYF,TGTGCCACCTCCTCGACAGGGAACGAGCAGTACTTC
TRBV29-1,TRBD1,15,TRBJ1-1,NA,CSVERDRGFNTEAFF,TGCAGCGTTGAACGGGACAGGGGGTTTAACACTGAAGCTTTCTTT
TRBV15,NA,11,TRBJ1-1,NA,CATSRVAEAFF,TGTGCCACCAGCAGAGTTGCTGAAGCTTTCTTT
TRBV7-9,NA,16,TRBJ1-4,NA,CASSSGQTSTNEKLFF,TGTGCCAGCAGCTCTGGACAGACCTCAACTAATGAAAAACTGTTTTTT
TRBV27,TRBD2,15,TRBJ2-1,NA,CASSLSLAGVNEQFF,TGTGCCAGCAGTTTATCGCTAGCGGGAGTCAATGAGCAGTTCTTC
TRBV27,TRBD1,12,TRBJ1-2,NA,CASRTGGRGYTF,TGTGCCAGCAGAACAGGGGGCAGGGGCTACACCTTC
TRBV30,NA,12,TRBJ2-7,NA,CAWSVSGAEQYF,TGTGCCTGGAGTGTTTCAGGCGCCGAGCAGTACTTC
TRBV7-9,NA,13,TRBJ1-2,NA,CASSPLSNYGYTF,TGTGCCAGCAGCCCTTTATCAAACTATGGCTACACCTTC
TRBV29-1,NA,12,TRBJ2-3,NA,CSDDTSRGTQYF,TGCAGCGACGACACCTCTCGGGGTACGCAGTATTTT
TRBV6-5,NA,15,TRBJ2-1,NA,CASSYVQGSHNEQFF,TGTGCCAGCAGTTACGTACAGGGTTCCCACAATGAGCAGTTCTTC
TRBV4-1,NA,17,TRBJ1-1,once,CASSQVFPRQLNTEAFF,TGCGCCAGCAGCCAAGTCTTCCCGCGACAGTTGAACACTGAAGCTTTCTTT
TRBV6-2/TRBV6-3,TRBD1,14,TRBJ2-4,NA,CASTERDRGNIQYF,TGTGCCAGCACCGAGAGGGACAGGGGAAACATTCAGTACTTC
TRBV6-5,NA,12,TRBJ1-5,NA,CASRYSNQPQHF,TGTGCCAGCCGATATAGCAATCAGCCCCAGCATTTT
TRBV29-1,TRBD1,16,TRBJ2-7,NA,CSVEGTDRGKGYEQYF,TGCAGCGTTGAAGGAACCGACAGGGGGAAGGGCTACGAGCAGTACTTC
TRBV12-3/TRBV12-4,TRBD2,14,TRBJ2-7,NA,CASSSSGGSREQYF,TGTGCCAGCAGCTCGTCGGGGGGATCGAGGGAGCAGTACTTC
TRBV20-1,TRBD1,12,TRBJ1-2,once,CSARWDRDGYTF,TGCAGTGCTAGGTGGGACAGGGATGGCTACACCTTC
TRBV30,NA,14,TRBJ1-5,NA,CAWSKGVSNQPQHF,TGTGCCTGGAGTAAAGGGGTTAGCAATCAGCCCCAGCATTTT
TRBV6-5,TRBD2,14,TRBJ2-7,once,CASRLAQLPYEQYF,TGTGCCAGCCGACTAGCCCAACTTCCCTACGAGCAGTACTTC
TRBV28,NA,13,TRBJ2-5,NA,CASSRRQAGAQYF,TGTGCCAGCAGTCGAAGACAGGCAGGGGCCCAGTACTTC
TRBV29-1,TRBD1,13,TRBJ1-1,NA,CSAGTVSGTEAFF,TGCAGCGCGGGGACAGTCTCAGGAACTGAAGCTTTCTTT
TRBV9,NA,18,TRBJ2-6,NA,CASSVADRRSSGANVLTF,TGTGCCAGCAGCGTAGCCGATCGACGGAGCTCTGGGGCCAACGTCCTGACTTTC
TRBV30,TRBD2,15,TRBJ2-1,NA,CAWGSLAGAYNEQFF,TGTGCCTGGGGATCACTAGCGGGAGCCTACAATGAGCAGTTCTTC
TRBV9,TRBD1,15,TRBJ2-7,NA,CASSWGTGPSYEQYF,TGTGCCAGCAGCTGGGGGACAGGGCCTTCCTACGAGCAGTACTTC
TRBV20-1,NA,12,TRBJ1-2,once,CSASRAGQGYTF,TGCAGTGCTAGTAGGGCAGGGCAAGGCTACACCTTC
TRBV14,NA,12,TRBJ2-7,NA,CASSQEGYEQYF,TGTGCCAGCAGCCAAGAAGGCTACGAGCAGTACTTC
TRBV7-2,TRBD2,18,TRBJ2-7,NA,CASSSGLAGGRVSYEQYF,TGTGCCAGCAGCTCGGGACTAGCGGGAGGGCGAGTCTCCTACGAGCAGTACTTC
TRBV29-1,NA,16,TRBJ2-7,NA,CSVEDRFRESHYEQYF,TGCAGCGTTGAAGATCGATTCAGGGAGTCTCACTACGAGCAGTACTTC
TRBV18,NA,14,TRBJ2-7,NA,CASSVRVEAYEQYF,TGTGCCAGCTCGGTAAGGGTAGAGGCCTACGAGCAGTACTTC